This is a list of T cell receptor beta chains from one sample in a study of early T cells in non-severe SARS-CoV-2 infection. TCRdb re-called the 5' RACE reads with MiXCR, one entry per CDR3 protein. Of 55,000 to 75,000 distinct CDR3 sequences listed, 9% to 10% are singletons. This specimen consisted of whole blood, obtained at baseline. These TCRs come from an adult who was a healthcare worker with PCR-confirmed SARS-CoV-2 infection or an uninfected control (not recorded which). The CDR3 runs from the conserved cysteine through the conserved F or W. A D gene is named only where the DNA matches it firmly. Rows may omit the clone size; those that give it use once, few, many or a size class.

TRBJ2-4 | TRBV7-8 | NA | many | CASSLAYGNIQYF | TGTGCCAGCAGCTTAGCTTATGGGAACATTCAGTACTTC
TRBJ1-1 | TRBV29-1 | TRBD1 | NA | CSAGEQGWTEAFF | TGCAGCGCCGGCGAACAGGGGTGGACTGAAGCTTTCTTT
TRBJ2-7 | TRBV15 | NA | few | CATSETNEQYF | TGTGCCACCAGCGAGACAAACGAGCAGTACTTC
TRBJ1-1 | TRBV4-3 | NA | few | CASSHRGNTEAFF | TGCGCCAGCAGCCACAGGGGCAACACTGAAGCTTTCTTT
TRBJ2-1 | TRBV20-1 | TRBD2 | NA | CSASSGIISANYNEQFF | TGCAGTGCTAGTAGCGGGATCATTTCGGCCAACTACAATGAGCAGTTCTTC
TRBJ2-1 | TRBV5-1 | TRBD2 | many | CASSGTGTSAGDEQFF | TGCGCCAGCAGCGGAACCGGGACTAGCGCGGGGGATGAGCAGTTCTTC
TRBJ1-1 | TRBV2 | NA | NA | CASMKGTEAFF | TGTGCCAGCATGAAGGGGACTGAAGCTTTCTTC
TRBJ2-1 | TRBV6-2/TRBV6-3 | NA | NA | CASSSYAYNEQFF | TGTGCCAGCAGCTCATATGCGTACAATGAGCAGTTCTTC
TRBJ2-7 | TRBV7-9 | NA | NA | CASSLPTGTPHEQYF | TGTGCCAGCAGCTTACCCACCGGGACACCCCACGAGCAGTACTTC
TRBJ2-1 | TRBV6-2/TRBV6-3 | TRBD2 | few | CATLPVPAGVNEQFF | TGTGCCACCCTCCCCGTGCCAGCGGGAGTCAATGAGCAGTTCTTC
TRBJ2-6 | TRBV5-4 | NA | NA | CASSLRSGTVFSGANVLTF | TGTGCCAGCAGCTTAAGATCCGGGACGGTTTTCTCTGGGGCCAACGTCCTGACTTTC
TRBJ2-3 | TRBV18 | NA | many | CASSPPSSDTQYF | TGTGCCAGCTCACCACCGTCCTCAGATACGCAGTATTTT
TRBJ2-3 | TRBV10-3 | NA | few | CAISDIPGTDTQYF | TGTGCCATCAGTGACATACCGGGGACAGATACGCAGTATTTT
TRBJ2-2 | TRBV2 | NA | NA | CASNTGPHPGELFF | TGTGCCAGCAACACCGGGCCACATCCCGGGGAGCTGTTTTTT
TRBJ2-1 | TRBV29-1 | TRBD2 | NA | CSVAGTSGLSSYNEQFF | TGCAGCGTCGCCGGGACTAGCGGGTTGAGCTCCTACAATGAGCAGTTCTTC
TRBJ2-7 | TRBV6-6 | NA | NA | CASSYMSSYEQYF | TGTGCCAGCAGTTACATGAGCTCCTACGAGCAGTACTTC
TRBJ1-2 | TRBV24-1 | NA | NA | CATSDPSTRQDGYTF | TGTGCCACCAGTGACCCTTCGACACGGCAGGATGGCTACACCTTC
TRBJ2-2 | TRBV28 | NA | once | CASSLYGENTGELFF | TGTGCCAGCAGTTTATATGGGGAGAACACCGGGGAGCTGTTTTTT
TRBJ1-3 | TRBV9 | NA | many | CASSVEDTGNTIYF | TGTGCCAGCAGCGTGGAGGATACTGGAAACACCATATATTTT
TRBJ1-5 | TRBV7-2 | NA | many | CASSYGGYQPQHF | TGTGCCAGCAGCTATGGCGGATATCAGCCCCAGCATTTT
TRBJ2-1 | TRBV7-2 | NA | NA | CASSLAGVNEQFF | TGTGCCAGCAGCTTAGCAGGGGTCAATGAGCAGTTCTTC
TRBJ2-7 | TRBV4-3 | NA | few | CASSQGAAGIYEQYF | TGCGCCAGCAGCCAAGGCGCGGCCGGGATATACGAGCAGTACTTC
TRBJ2-1 | TRBV4-2 | NA | NA | CASSLGLYNEQFF | TGTGCCAGCAGCCTAGGTTTATACAATGAGCAGTTCTTC
TRBJ2-1 | TRBV7-7 | NA | NA | CASSLVGNFNEQFF | TGTGCCAGCAGCTTAGTTGGGAACTTCAATGAGCAGTTCTTC
TRBJ1-1 | TRBV6-2/TRBV6-3 | NA | NA | CASSGMTARDTEAFF | TGTGCCAGCAGTGGGATGACAGCCCGGGACACTGAAGCTTTCTTT
TRBJ1-5 | TRBV20-1 | NA | many | CSARNRVNQPQHF | TGCAGTGCTAGAAACAGGGTAAATCAGCCCCAGCATTTT
TRBJ2-7 | TRBV13 | NA | NA | CASSPGRVGEQYF | TGTGCCAGCAGCCCGGGTAGGGTGGGAGAGCAGTACTTC
TRBJ2-1 | TRBV11-2 | TRBD2 | few | CASSSTSGSPYNEQFF | TGTGCCAGCAGCTCAACGAGCGGGAGCCCCTACAATGAGCAGTTCTTC
TRBJ2-1 | TRBV2 | NA | NA | CASGDSSSYNEQFF | TGTGCCAGCGGCGATAGTTCTTCCTACAATGAGCAGTTCTTC
TRBJ2-7 | TRBV11-2 | TRBD2 | many | CASSFLASGTYEQYF | TGTGCCAGCAGCTTTTTGGCTAGCGGGACCTACGAGCAGTACTTC
TRBJ2-7 | TRBV27 | TRBD2 | NA | CASSLGLGFGYEQYF | TGTGCCAGCAGTTTGGGACTAGGGTTCGGGTACGAGCAGTACTTC
TRBJ1-3 | TRBV9 | NA | many | CASSVAATVSGNTIYF | TGTGCCAGCAGCGTAGCTGCGACTGTATCTGGAAACACCATATATTTT
TRBJ1-1 | TRBV27 | TRBD1 | NA | CASSPGTVSMNTEAFF | TGTGCCAGCAGTCCCGGGACAGTCAGTATGAACACTGAAGCTTTCTTT
TRBJ1-1 | TRBV11-2 | NA | few | CASSQGGRRAFF | TGTGCCAGCAGCCAAGGGGGGAGGCGAGCTTTCTTT
TRBJ2-7 | TRBV28 | TRBD1 | many | CASSLPYRDRRSYEQYF | TGTGCCAGCAGTCTGCCTTACCGGGACAGAAGATCCTACGAGCAGTACTTC
TRBJ2-3 | TRBV28 | NA | few | CASRVPGVADTQYF | TGTGCCAGTAGAGTTCCGGGAGTAGCAGATACGCAGTATTTT
TRBJ2-7 | TRBV10-3 | TRBD1 | many | CAISDAGTASYEQYF | TGTGCCATCAGTGACGCCGGGACAGCTTCCTACGAGCAGTACTTC
TRBJ2-7 | TRBV6-5 | TRBD1 | many | CASSPTRQGVNYEQYF | TGTGCCAGCAGTCCCACCAGGCAGGGGGTGAATTACGAGCAGTACTTC
TRBJ2-1 | TRBV6-2/TRBV6-3 | NA | medium-sized | CASIASSGTEQFF | TGTGCCAGCATTGCCTCCTCCGGGACAGAGCAGTTCTTC
TRBJ2-6 | TRBV28 | TRBD2 | few | CASRLAGTGANVLTF | TGTGCCAGCAGACTAGCGGGGACTGGGGCCAACGTCCTGACTTTC
TRBJ2-7 | TRBV6-2/TRBV6-3 | TRBD2 | many | CASTRLAGGPGEQYF | TGTGCCAGCACGCGACTAGCGGGAGGACCAGGCGAGCAGTACTTC